This T cell receptor (beta chain) was sequenced during a study of shared clonotypes between healthy human individuals. The assay ran at deep level. This table comes from immunoSEQ multiplex PCR, and its TCRdb copy is limited to in-frame clones, with some not included. This sample carries about 1,800,000 clones, about 95% of them seen once, and the ten largest clones take 1.2%. CD45RO-negative CD8 cells positively selected for CCR7 made up the naive population, which excluded terminally differentiated effector memory CD45RA+ cells. V was clipped by 5 bases and J by 5 bases, with 7 bases between them. Germline values: CDR1 MNHEY, CDR2 SMNVEV (reference sequence). The CDR3 loop spans 12 amino acids.

The source material was naive CD8+ T cells sorted from blood. The TCR was taken from a man younger than 30 in good health. V gene TRBV27 combines with J gene TRBJ2-1; no clear D. CDR3 sequence: CASSAPDNEQFF. DNA of the CDR3: TGTGCCAGCAGTGCACCGGACAATGAGCAGTTCTTC.